This T cell receptor beta chain was sequenced for a study of tumor T cells in aggressive B-cell lymphoma. This clone showed up just a few times. Generated by immunoSEQ multiplex PCR, the TCRdb table keeps only in-frame clones and is missing some. The data contain 9,500 to 13,000 clones, around nine tenths of them singletons. V was clipped by 5 bases and J by 7 bases, with 17 bases between them. CDR1 is SNHLY, CDR2 FYNNEI, per germline. The CDR3 is made up of 15 amino acids. This chain connects TRBV2 to TRBJ2-2; TRBD1 might be the D (5 bases). The specimen was tumor tissue. The clonotype originates from an adult with diffuse large B cell lymphoma. The CDR3 sequence: CASSITREDHGELFF. The CDR3 nucleotides read TGTGCCAGCAGTATTACCAGGGAAGATCACGGGGAGCTGTTTTTT.